The 25 T cell receptor beta chains in this list originate from one sample, sequenced in a study of blood T cell repertoires in COVID-19. Repertoires were generated with immunoSEQ multiplex PCR, while TCRdb's copy carries only in-frame clones and drops some. In the table there are about 200,000 clones, over 75% of which are singletons. Sequenced sample: peripheral blood. The receptors were sampled from a man aged 50 to 60 with COVID-19, enrolled during active disease.

The chain is built from TRBV24-1 and TRBJ2-1; 7 bases match TRBD2. Germline CDR1 KGHDR, CDR2 SFDVKD. V trimming: 5 bases; J trimming: 7 bases; junction bases outside the gene matches: 13. This CDR3 region has 16 residues. CDR3 in amino acids: CATSGNGRTSVNEQFF. Written as DNA, the CDR3 is TGTGCCACCAGTGGGAATGGGAGAACTAGCGTAAATGAGCAGTTCTTC.

This sequence joins TRBV28 and TRBJ1-3; D remains unclear. The CDR3 is 15 amino acids. Germline CDR1 and CDR2: MDHEN and SYDVKM. The V gene lost 6 bases and the J gene lost 1 base, with 13 bases spanning the gap. The CDR3 bases are TGTGCCAGCAGCAAAACACAACCGTCTGGAAACACCATATATTTT. Protein sequence: CASSKTQPSGNTIYF.

The chain joins TRBV5-1 to TRBJ1-5, with 7 bases matching TRBD1. Looked up from germline, CDR1 is SGHRS and CDR2 is YFSETQ. Unmatched junction bases numbered 3, after V lost 0 bases and J lost 3 bases. This CDR3 contains 15 residues. The DNA for the CDR3 is TGCGCCAGCAGCTTGGAGGGGACAGACAATCAGCCCCAGCATTTT. It codes for CASSLEGTDNQPQHF.

The genes are TRBV3-1 (or the pseudogene TRBV3-2) and TRBJ1-2, with 8 bases identical to TRBD1. This CDR3 region has 14 residues. The ends lost 4 bases at V and 3 bases at J; junction bases unmatched: 4. The germline V gene has CDR1 LGHDT and CDR2 YNNKEL (reference sequence). CDR3 region: CASSPGQGDYGYTF. The CDR3 bases are TGTGCCAGCAGCCCAGGACAGGGAGACTATGGCTACACCTTC.

This sequence joins TRBV29-1 and TRBJ2-1, with 9 bases that match TRBD1. The CDR3 sequence is 13 residues long. V dropped 4 bases and J dropped 8; count of bases not matched to a gene: 6. CDR1 and CDR2 (germline): SQVTM, ANQGSEA. CDR3 region: CSVVGTGSHEQFF. As DNA, the CDR3 is TGCAGCGTTGTCGGGACAGGGTCCCATGAGCAGTTCTTC.

The genes are TRBV29-1 and TRBJ1-2; D not certain. Trimming took 4 bases from V and 5 from J, leaving 8 bases between them. CDR3 length: 11 residues. Germline V gives CDR1 SQVTM, CDR2 ANQGSEA. The CDR3: CSVGGAYGYTF. Written as DNA, the CDR3 is TGCAGCGTTGGTGGAGCTTATGGCTACACCTTC.

The V call is TRBV5-1, the J call TRBJ1-5; tentative D call: TRBD1 (5 bases). Germline V CDR1 and CDR2: SGHRS, YFSETQ. The CDR3 runs to 16 residues. The germline V and J ends were trimmed by 1 base and 0 bases, with 11 bases remaining between them. The CDR3 sequence: CASSLWGGDSNQPQHF. The CDR3, as DNA: TGCGCCAGCAGCTTGTGGGGAGGGGATAGCAATCAGCCCCAGCATTTT.

This rearrangement joins TRBV6-5 to TRBJ1-4; a possible D gene is TRBD1 (5 bases). Germline V lookup: CDR1 MNHEY, CDR2 SVGAGI. This CDR3 has 14 amino acids. The V end was cut by 2 bases, the J end by 5 bases, with 9 bases between. The CDR3 DNA reads TGTGCCAGCAGTTACAGCAGGGTGAATGAAAAACTGTTTTTT. This gives the protein CASSYSRVNEKLFF.

This chain links TRBV7-2 with TRBJ2-2; D uncertain. The CDR3 sequence is 14 residues long. The V end lost 3 bases, the J end lost 2 bases, and 7 bases lay between the germline ends. The germline CDR1 and CDR2 sequences are SGHTA and FQGNSA. The CDR3 nucleotides read TGTGCCAGCAGCTTTGGTAGAAACACCGGGGAGCTGTTTTTT. This sequence encodes CASSFGRNTGELFF.

The chain combines TRBV19 with TRBJ2-1; TRBD2 aligns across 9 bases. V trimming: 3 bases; J trimming: 6 bases; junction bases outside the gene matches: 6. Germline CDR1 and CDR2: LNHDA and SQIVND (reference sequence). The CDR3 runs 15 residues. CDR3 region: CASSIAAGGPNEQFF. In DNA form, the CDR3 reads TGTGCCAGTAGTATCGCAGCGGGGGGTCCCAATGAGCAGTTCTTC.

The chain uses TRBV4-1 and TRBJ2-7, with 10 nucleotides matching TRBD1. This CDR3 is 15 amino acids long. Trimming took 1 base from V and 6 from J; bases not matched to a gene: 6. Germline CDR1 reads MGHRA; CDR2 reads YSYEKL. The CDR3 DNA reads TGCGCCAGCAGCCAAGCCGGGACAGGGGTCGGCGAGCAGTACTTC. Amino acids: CASSQAGTGVGEQYF.

The chain carries TRBV7-4 and TRBJ1-6; 8 bases are shared with TRBD1. J lost 15 bases, V lost 5 bases, and 9 bases had no gene match. Germline V gives CDR1 SGHVT, CDR2 SQSDAQ. The CDR3 is made up of 13 amino acids. The CDR3 DNA is TGTGCCAGCAGCCCGCGGACAGGGTCGCACCTCCACTTT. It encodes CASSPRTGSHLHF.

The J gene is TRBJ2-7, the V gene TRBV28; 8 bases match TRBD1. This CDR3 comprises 15 residues. Germline V gene sequence: CDR1 MDHEN, CDR2 SYDVKM. Unmatched junction bases numbered 9, after V lost 6 bases and J lost 2 bases. CDR3 coding DNA: TGTGCCAGCAGCCACCGGACAGGGAACACCTACGAGCAGTACTTC. It specifies CASSHRTGNTYEQYF.

This clone was observed a handful of times. This chain uses TRBV29-1 with TRBJ1-6; the D is unclear. The CDR3 runs to 13 residues. V was clipped by 6 bases and J by 0 bases, with 6 bases between them. In germline, CDR1 is SQVTM, CDR2 ANQGSEA. The CDR3 sequence is CSVQSSYNSPLHF. In DNA, the CDR3 is TGCAGCGTACAGAGCTCCTATAATTCACCCCTCCACTTT.

This clone was counted a single time. The rearrangement uses TRBV29-1 and TRBJ1-1, with a tentative D call TRBD1 (5 bases). Trimming cost V 6 bases and J 7 bases, with 15 bases left between them. Germline lookup yields CDR1 SQVTM and CDR2 ANQGSEA. CDR3 length equals 12 residues. This CDR3 is CSVAGFSVEAFF. CDR3 nucleotide sequence: TGCAGCGTGGCAGGGTTTTCAGTTGAAGCTTTCTTT. The full variable domain, in which reference TRBV29-1 and TRBJ1-1 provide the parts outside the CDR3, is SAVISQKPSRDICQRGTSLTIQCQVDSQVTMMFWYRQQPGQSLTLIATANQGSEATYESGFVIDKFPISRPNLTFSTLTVSNMSPEDSSIYLCSVAGFSVEAFFGQGTRLTVV.

The V call is TRBV9, the J call TRBJ2-7; 7 nucleotides line up with TRBD1. The CDR3 runs to 15 residues. The J segment lost 2 bases and the V segment lost 0 bases, leaving 5 bases of the junction unmatched. CDR1 and CDR2 (germline): SGDLS, YYNGEE. Here the CDR3 reads CASSVAWDRAYEQYF. For the CDR3, the DNA is TGTGCCAGCAGCGTAGCTTGGGACAGAGCCTACGAGCAGTACTTC.

The V call is TRBV7-6, the J call TRBJ2-5; D possibly corresponds to TRBD2 (5 bases). Trimming took 2 bases from V and 0 from J, leaving 7 bases between them. Germline values: CDR1 SGHVS, CDR2 FNYEAQ. This CDR3 is built from 14 residues. The DNA for the CDR3 is TGTGCCAGCAGCTTATTTAGCGACCAAGAGACCCAGTACTTC. Its protein product is CASSLFSDQETQYF.

The gene calls are TRBV24-1 and TRBJ2-1; TRBD2 agrees at 14 bases. Germline loops: CDR1 KGHDR, CDR2 SFDVKD. The CDR3 has 21 residues. The ends lost 4 bases at V and 0 bases at J; junction bases unmatched: 13. As DNA, the CDR3 is TGTGCCACCAGTGACGCAACCGGGACTAGCGGGAGAGTTAGCTCCTACAATGAGCAGTTCTTC. Protein sequence: CATSDATGTSGRVSSYNEQFF.

This CDR3 reads CAWSAAGVTGYEQYF. The CDR3 nucleotides read TGTGCCTGGAGTGCGGCGGGAGTAACTGGTTACGAGCAGTACTTC. This chain connects TRBV30 to TRBJ2-7; 7 bases fit TRBD2. J gave up 4 bases and V 1 base, and 10 bases lay outside the gene matches. The length of the CDR3 is 15 residues. Germline CDR1 reads GTSNPN; CDR2 reads SVGIG (reference sequence).

The chain is built from TRBV18 and TRBJ2-3; 7 nucleotides match TRBD2. V shed 0 bases and J 4 bases; nucleotides not matched to a gene: 7. CDR3 length equals 16 residues. Germline V gene lookup returns CDR1 KGHSH and CDR2 LQKENI. CDR3 residues: CASSPPGRAGADTQYF. The CDR3 DNA follows: TGTGCCAGCTCACCACCAGGACGGGCGGGGGCAGATACGCAGTATTTT. Drawing the rest from reference TRBV18 and TRBJ2-3, the complete variable domain is NAGVMQNPRHLVRRRGQEARLRCSPMKGHSHVYWYRQLPEEGLKFMVYLQKENIIDESGMPKERFSAEFPKEGPSILRIQQVVRGDSAAYFCASSPPGRAGADTQYFGPGTRLTVL.

The gene calls are TRBV18 and TRBJ1-2; the D gene is possibly TRBD1 (5 bases). The CDR3 spans 12 residues. Germline values: CDR1 KGHSH, CDR2 LQKENI. V was shortened by 3 bases and J by 6 bases, with 8 bases between the two germline ends. The DNA for the CDR3 is TGTGCCAGCTCACCGGCGGGGGATGGCTACACCTTC. Its translation is CASSPAGDGYTF.

The CDR3 bases are TGTGCCAGCAGCCCTCAGACTGGATACACAGATACGCAGTATTTT. This codes for CASSPQTGYTDTQYF. The chain uses TRBV6-2 or TRBV6-3 and TRBJ2-3; D not resolved. Germline loops: CDR1 MNHEY, CDR2 SVGEGT. The V gene lost 6 bases and the J gene lost 2 bases, with 15 bases spanning the gap. This CDR3 is built from 15 residues.

The chain recombines TRBV28 with TRBJ2-7; D gene unclear. V shed 3 bases and J shed 4 bases, with 16 bases lying between them. The CDR3 runs to 15 residues. Germline V gene data show CDR1 as MDHEN and CDR2 as SYDVKM. Written as DNA, the CDR3 is TGTGCCAGCAGTTTCTCAGACTTAGCCTCGTACGAGCAGTACTTC. It translates to CASSFSDLASYEQYF.

The chain employs TRBV6-5 and TRBJ1-1; perhaps TRBD1 as D (5 bases). The germline V gene has CDR1 MNHEY and CDR2 SVGAGI. This CDR3 has 13 residues. Trimming removed 7 bases at V and 0 bases at J, with 9 bases between. Written as DNA, the CDR3 is TGTGCCAGCAACTTCAGGGTGAACACTGAAGCTTTCTTT. It translates to CASNFRVNTEAFF.

This chain connects TRBV6-5 to TRBJ1-1, with 7 positions matching TRBD1. The CDR3 totals 15 residues. The V gene end was trimmed by 5 bases and the J gene end by 6 bases; junction bases not matched to a gene: 12. Per germline, CDR1 MNHEY and CDR2 SVGAGI. The CDR3 spells CASSLGTDPTPEAFF. CDR3 nucleotide sequence: TGTGCCAGCAGTCTCGGGACAGATCCGACCCCTGAAGCTTTCTTT.